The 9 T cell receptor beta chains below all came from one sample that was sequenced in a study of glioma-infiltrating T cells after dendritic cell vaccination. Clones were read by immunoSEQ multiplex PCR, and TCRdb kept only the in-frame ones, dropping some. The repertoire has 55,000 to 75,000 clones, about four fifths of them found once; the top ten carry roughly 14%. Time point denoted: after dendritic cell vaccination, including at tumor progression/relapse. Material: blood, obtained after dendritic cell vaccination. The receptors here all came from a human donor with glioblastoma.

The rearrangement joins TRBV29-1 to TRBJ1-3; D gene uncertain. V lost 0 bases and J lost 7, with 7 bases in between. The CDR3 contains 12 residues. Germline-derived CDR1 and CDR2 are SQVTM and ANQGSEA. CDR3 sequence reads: CSVEDLPNTIYF. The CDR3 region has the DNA TGCAGCGTTGAAGATCTTCCCAACACCATATATTTT.

In DNA, the CDR3 is TGTGCCAGCACGGACAGGGGCTACAATGAGCAGTTCTTC. Its translation is CASTDRGYNEQFF. This chain links TRBV28 with TRBJ2-1, with 9 bases identical to TRBD1. The CDR3 is made up of 13 amino acids. The ends lost 7 bases at V and 3 bases at J; junction bases unmatched: 1. Germline V gives CDR1 MDHEN, CDR2 SYDVKM.

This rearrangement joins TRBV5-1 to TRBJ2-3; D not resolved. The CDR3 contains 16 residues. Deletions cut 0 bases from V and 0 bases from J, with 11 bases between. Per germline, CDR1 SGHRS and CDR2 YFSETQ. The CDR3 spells CASSLAEAASTDTQYF. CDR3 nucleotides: TGCGCCAGCAGCTTGGCCGAGGCGGCTAGCACAGATACGCAGTATTTT.

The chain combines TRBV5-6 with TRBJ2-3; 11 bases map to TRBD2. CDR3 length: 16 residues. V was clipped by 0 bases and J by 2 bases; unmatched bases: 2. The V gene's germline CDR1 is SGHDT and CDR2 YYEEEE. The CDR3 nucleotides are TGTGCCAGCAGCTTGGAGACTAGCGGGACCACAGATACGCAGTATTTT. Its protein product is CASSLETSGTTDTQYF.

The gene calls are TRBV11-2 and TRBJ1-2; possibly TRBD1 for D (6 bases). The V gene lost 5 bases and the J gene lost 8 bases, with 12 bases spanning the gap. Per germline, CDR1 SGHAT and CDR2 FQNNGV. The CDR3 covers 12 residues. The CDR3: CASSPGGGGYTF. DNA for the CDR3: TGTGCCAGCAGCCCGGGAGGGGGAGGCTACACCTTC.

CDR3 region: CASSGRVPNEKLFF. The CDR3 DNA is TGTGCCAGCAGCGGCCGGGTCCCGAATGAAAAACTGTTTTTT. The rearrangement links TRBV7-8 to TRBJ1-4; D not resolved. Trimming took off 5 bases at V and 5 bases at J, with 12 bases between the two ends. The CDR3 has 14 amino acids. Germline values: CDR1 SGHVS, CDR2 FQNEAQ.

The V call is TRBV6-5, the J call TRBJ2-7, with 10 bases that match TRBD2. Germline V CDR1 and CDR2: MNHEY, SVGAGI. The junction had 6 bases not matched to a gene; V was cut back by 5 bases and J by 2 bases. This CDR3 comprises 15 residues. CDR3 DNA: TGTGCCAGCAGTCCGGGACTAGCGCTCACCTACGAGCAGTACTTC. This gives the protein CASSPGLALTYEQYF.

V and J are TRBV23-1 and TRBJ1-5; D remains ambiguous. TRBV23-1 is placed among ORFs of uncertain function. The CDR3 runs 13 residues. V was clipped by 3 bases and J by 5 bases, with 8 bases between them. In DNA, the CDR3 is TGCGCCAGCAGTCAGCCCGCAGATCAGCCCCAGCATTTT. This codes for CASSQPADQPQHF.

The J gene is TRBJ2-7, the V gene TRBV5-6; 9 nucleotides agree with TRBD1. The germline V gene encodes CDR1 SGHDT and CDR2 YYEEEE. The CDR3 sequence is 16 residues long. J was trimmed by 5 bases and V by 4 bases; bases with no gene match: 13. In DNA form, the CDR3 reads TGTGCCAGCAGCCAGGAGGGACAGGGTTTTAAGAACGAGCAGTACTTC. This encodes CASSQEGQGFKNEQYF. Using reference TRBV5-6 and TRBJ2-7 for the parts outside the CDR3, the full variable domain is DAGVTQSPTHLIKTRGQQVTLRCSPKSGHDTVSWYQQALGQGPQFIFQYYEEEERQRGNFPDRFSGHQFPNYSSELNVNALLLGDSALYLCASSQEGQGFKNEQYFGPGTRLTVT.